These T cell receptor beta chains were read from a single sample in a study of monozygotic twins with inflammatory bowel disease. TCRdb re-called the 5' RACE reads; every CDR3 protein appears as one record, without DNA. In all, the sample yields fewer than 150,000 distinct CDR3 sequences. The specimen was blood. All receptors derive from a human donor with ulcerative colitis or Crohn's disease, or a healthy co-twin of an affected twin (not recorded which). CDR3s include the opening cysteine and the closing phenylalanine or tryptophan.

>TRBV12-3/TRBV12-4|TRBJ1-1
CANRRNTEAFF
>TRBV5-1|TRBJ2-2
CASSWTVNTGELFF
>TRBV6-2/TRBV6-3|TRBJ1-5
CASTEGARNQPQHF
>TRBV11-2|TRBJ2-3
CASSKYEAGGITDTQYF
>TRBV5-1|TRBJ2-5
CASSETGMKTQYF
>TRBV6-5|TRBJ1-2
CASSYRGGGYTF
>TRBV12-3/TRBV12-4|TRBJ2-7
CASSSSRIMTYEQYF
>TRBV19|TRBJ1-1
CASTVGGTEAFF
>TRBV5-1|TRBJ1-2
CASSSEPGQGHYGYTF
>TRBV7-3|TRBJ1-2
CASSPSPDRGYGYTF
>TRBV5-1|TRBJ1-4
CASSLGTGTANEKLFF
>TRBV3-1|TRBJ2-7
CASSSRTSGGTSYEQYF
>TRBV27|TRBJ2-1
CASSLTVSNEQFF
>TRBV10-3|TRBJ2-1
CAIGQGVYNEQFF
>TRBV5-1|TRBJ1-6
CASSLAGTGSSYNSPLHF
>TRBV4-3|TRBJ2-2
CASGPGPEFPGELFF
>TRBV20-1|TRBJ2-1
CSAERGSYNEQFF
>TRBV20-1|TRBJ2-7
CSAHRGQGAREQYF
>TRBV18|TRBJ2-1
CASQKRGDEQFF
>TRBV20-1|TRBJ1-6
CSARVRGTSSYNSPLHF
>TRBV5-1|TRBJ2-2
CASSSGQVEAGELFF
>TRBV18|TRBJ2-6
CASSSLGKPTPSSGANVLTF
>TRBV7-9|TRBJ2-7
CASSLASRSYEQYF
>TRBV28|TRBJ2-3
CASYPPPPGWSSTDTQYF
>TRBV5-1|TRBJ2-7
CASSAWGTEQYF
>TRBV6-1|TRBJ1-3
CASRRAVNSGNTIYF
>TRBV4-2|TRBJ1-1
CASSQGQLDTEAFF
>TRBV6-2/TRBV6-3|TRBJ1-1
CASRGGGPTEAFF
>TRBV5-4|TRBJ1-2
CASSLGLQQYYGYTF
>TRBV5-1|TRBJ2-1
CASSLLQSSYNEQFF
>TRBV7-2|TRBJ2-1
CASSWRYGRGPDNEQFF
>TRBV7-9|TRBJ2-7
CASSLVQAVGYEQYF
>TRBV5-1|TRBJ2-3
CASSWNSGGATDTQYF
>TRBV2|TRBJ2-7
CASSEYHEQYF
>TRBV24-1|TRBJ2-1
CATSDGQGRGSYNEQFF
>TRBV12-3/TRBV12-4|TRBJ2-7
CASSLGGGHEQYF
>TRBV12-3/TRBV12-4|TRBJ1-4
CASSILVEEKLFF